The clone carrying this T cell receptor (beta chain) was counted only a few times. V was clipped by 4 bases and J by 4 bases; unmatched bases: 6. This CDR3 contains 14 residues. CDR1 LGHDT and CDR2 YNNKEL come from the germline V gene (reference sequence). TCRdb re-analysed the 5' RACE reads in MiXCR, keeping a single row per CDR3 protein. This sample has some 300,000 distinct CDR3 sequences, with approximately 22% found just once. The data stem from a study of T-cell memory formation after mild COVID-19. As for the study in general: Largely, TCR clusters stayed within a single donor.

The rearrangement links TRBV3-1 to TRBJ1-1, with 7 bases matching TRBD1. The sequenced sample was PBMCs or a T cell subset sorted from them (not recorded which). The source is a man younger than 35 who had mild COVID-19 (a few samples of this study predate the infection). Cell type and time point are not known. The CDR3 nucleotides are TGTGCCAGCAGCCTCAGGAAGGGGGCCACTGAAGCTTTCTTT. It codes for CASSLRKGATEAFF.